The subject of this entry is one TCR beta chain. In this sample, this clone turned up once. Its antigen has not been determined. It has no much larger one-base neighbor in the sample; base qualities were not kept. TCRbeta CDR3 regions were amplified from genomic DNA using the immunoSEQ Assay, a bias-controlled multiplex PCR. Turning to the authors' computational methods: Within the assay, amplification of reference gene primers was used to estimate how many nucleated cells each sample contained. Sequence reads were collapsed and filtered to measure the absolute abundance of every unique TCRbeta CDR3 rearrangement. Productive Simpson clonality was computed per sample as the square root of Simpson's diversity index over productive rearrangements. Not all clones reach the TCRdb copy of this immuneACCESS table, which keeps in-frame sequences only. Checked studies attribute under half of the gap to unresolved V genes and leave the rest unexplained. V and J calls and clone size are those listed in that table; D and trimming were worked out from the DNA. The sample table shows 95,000 to 150,000 clones, and 70% to 75% are seen once. Of the sample, 4.5% to 6% is held by the ten largest clones.

These data come from a study of blood T cell repertoires in COVID-19 (dated by TCRdb to between 2020 and 2021). Study-level background: The collaborator samples originated in the United States, Italy and Spain and spanned the acute and convalescent phases of COVID-19. Samples were obtained from the ongoing ImmuneRACE study (first 160 participants) and from some 1,200 subjects provided by 6 global collaborators. The dataset comprised deeply sampled blood TCRbeta repertoires from subjects exposed to, actively infected with, or recovered from COVID-19. The material from the prospective study consisted of cDNA or gDNA derived from T cells, B-cell-depleted T cells, or PBMCs. The repertoires were made available in a free public database intended to serve as a resource for research on the immune response to SARS-CoV-2. Where HLA class I and class II types were available, the types were taken from metadata supplied by the sample provider, not from assay-based typing. Nearly every sample came with metadata listing a de-identified subject ID, COVID-19 status, age in years and sex. Study-wide conclusions, independent of this receptor: The quantity of clinical and demographic metadata differed by source and by participant and was supplied without curation.

At one collaborating source in Seattle, patients were enrolled during active infection and were followed longitudinally through the course of disease. Collaborating institutions collected whole blood in K2EDTA tubes following their own protocols. For TCRbeta analysis, collaborator samples were shipped as frozen whole blood, as isolated PBMCs, or as DNA extracted from either sample type. V gives up 4 bases and J gives up 0 bases, and the segment between their germline ends measures 12 bases. There are 16 amino acids in the CDR3, from cysteine to phenylalanine inclusive. Here the CDR3 DNA is all that survives: 48 bases in frame from base 1. CDR1 SEHNR and CDR2 FQNEAQ are derived from the germline V gene (reference sequence).

The chain couples TRBV7-9 to TRBJ2-2; the D gene is perhaps TRBD2, on 6 matching bases. Sequencing was carried out using peripheral blood. This sequence was found in a man older than 75 with COVID-19, enrolled during active disease. CDR3 reads: CASSSIGTSNTGELFF. Here is the DNA: TGTGCCAGCAGCTCCATCGGGACTTCGAACACCGGGGAGCTGTTTTTT.